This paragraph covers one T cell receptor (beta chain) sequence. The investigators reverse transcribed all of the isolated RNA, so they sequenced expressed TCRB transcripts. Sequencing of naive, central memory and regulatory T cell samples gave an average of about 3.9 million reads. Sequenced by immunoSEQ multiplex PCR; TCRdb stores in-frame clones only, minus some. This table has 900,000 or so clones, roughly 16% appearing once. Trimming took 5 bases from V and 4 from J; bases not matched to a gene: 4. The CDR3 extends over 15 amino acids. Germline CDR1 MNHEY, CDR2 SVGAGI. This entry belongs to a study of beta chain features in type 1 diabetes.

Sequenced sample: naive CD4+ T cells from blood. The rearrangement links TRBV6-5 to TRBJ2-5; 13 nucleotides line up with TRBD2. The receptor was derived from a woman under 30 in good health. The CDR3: CASSTRLAGGETQYF. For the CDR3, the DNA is TGTGCCAGCAGTACCCGACTAGCGGGAGGAGAGACCCAGTACTTC.